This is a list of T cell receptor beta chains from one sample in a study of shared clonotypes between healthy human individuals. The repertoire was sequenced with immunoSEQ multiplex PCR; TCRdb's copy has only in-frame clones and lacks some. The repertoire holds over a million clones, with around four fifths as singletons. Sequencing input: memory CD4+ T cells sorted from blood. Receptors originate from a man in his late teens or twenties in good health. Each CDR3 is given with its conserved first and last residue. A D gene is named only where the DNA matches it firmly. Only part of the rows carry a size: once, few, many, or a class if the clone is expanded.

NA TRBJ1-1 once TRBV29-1 CSVKPPGWNPEAFF TGCAGCGTTAAGCCCCCGGGGTGGAACCCTGAAGCTTTCTTT
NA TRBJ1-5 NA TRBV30 CAWSVGGVRNQPQHF TGTGCCTGGAGTGTAGGCGGCGTTCGCAATCAGCCCCAGCATTTT
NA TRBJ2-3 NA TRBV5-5 CASSPIVLSTDTQYF TGTGCCAGCAGCCCTATAGTTCTTAGCACAGATACGCAGTATTTT
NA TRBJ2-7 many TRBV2 CASSYGQKYEQYF TGTGCCAGCAGTTACGGACAGAAATACGAGCAGTACTTC
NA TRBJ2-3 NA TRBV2 CASSERGISTDTQYF TGTGCCAGCAGTGAACGGGGGATCAGCACAGATACGCAGTATTTT
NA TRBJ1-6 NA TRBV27 CASSLSPGAYNSPLHF TGTGCCAGCAGTTTATCCCCGGGTGCCTATAATTCACCCCTCCACTTT
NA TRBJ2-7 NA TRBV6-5 CASSQTGPREQYF TGTGCCAGCAGCCAAACCGGGCCCCGCGAGCAGTACTTC
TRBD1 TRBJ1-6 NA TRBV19 CASRAPGQALNSPLHF TGTGCCAGTAGGGCTCCGGGACAGGCCCTTAATTCACCCCTCCACTTT
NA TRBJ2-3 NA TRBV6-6 CASSYGQRRDTQYF TGTGCCAGCAGTTACGGTCAGCGCCGAGATACGCAGTATTTT
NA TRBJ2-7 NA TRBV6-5 CASSKQRGPYEQYF TGTGCCAGCAGTAAACAGAGGGGCCCCTACGAGCAGTACTTC
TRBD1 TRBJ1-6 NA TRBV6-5 CASRQQGAGSPLHF TGTGCCAGCAGACAACAGGGGGCCGGTTCACCCCTCCACTTT
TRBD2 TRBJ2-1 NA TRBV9 CASSPKTSVYNEQFF TGTGCCAGCAGCCCTAAGACTAGCGTCTACAATGAGCAGTTCTTC
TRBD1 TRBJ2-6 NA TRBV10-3 CAISKSRDSTGANVLTF TGTGCCATCAGTAAGTCCCGGGACAGTACCGGGGCCAACGTCCTGACTTTC
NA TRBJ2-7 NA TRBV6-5 CASSFAGVTYEQYF TGTGCCAGCAGCTTCGCAGGGGTGACTTACGAGCAGTACTTC
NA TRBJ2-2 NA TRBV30 CAWRGLSNGELFF TGTGCCTGGAGGGGACTGTCGAACGGGGAGCTGTTTTTT
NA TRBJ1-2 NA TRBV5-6 CASSPTSGGRGYTF TGTGCCAGCAGCCCTACTTCGGGGGGACGTGGCTACACCTTC
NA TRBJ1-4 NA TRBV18 CASSLNAVTNEKLFF TGTGCCAGCTCATTGAACGCAGTGACCAATGAAAAACTGTTTTTT
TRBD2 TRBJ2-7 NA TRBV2 CASSEPLAGGGEQYF TGTGCCAGCAGTGAACCCCTAGCGGGGGGGGGTGAGCAGTACTTC
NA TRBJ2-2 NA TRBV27 CASSSTNRPGQNTGELFF TGTGCCAGCAGTTCCACCAACCGCCCAGGGCAGAACACCGGGGAGCTGTTTTTT
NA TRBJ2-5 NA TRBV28 CASSRTRPLKETQYF TGTGCCAGTTCCCGGACAAGGCCCTTGAAAGAGACCCAGTACTTC
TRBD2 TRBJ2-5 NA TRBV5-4 CASRPGLAGGNQETQYF TGTGCCAGCAGACCGGGACTAGCGGGGGGTAATCAAGAGACCCAGTACTTC
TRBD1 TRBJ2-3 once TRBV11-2 CASRPRTGSIADTQYF TGTGCCAGCAGACCGAGGACAGGGAGTATTGCAGATACGCAGTATTTT
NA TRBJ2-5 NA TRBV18 CASSVTRRGGTVQETQYF TGTGCCAGCTCAGTCACTAGGAGAGGGGGGACAGTCCAAGAGACCCAGTACTTC
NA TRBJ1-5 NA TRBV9 CASSVASNQPQHF TGTGCCAGCAGCGTAGCTAGCAATCAGCCCCAGCATTTT
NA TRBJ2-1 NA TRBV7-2 CASSLGRENEQFF TGTGCCAGCAGTTTGGGACGGGAAAATGAGCAGTTCTTC
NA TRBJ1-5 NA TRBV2 CASSEQGHQPQHF TGTGCCAGCAGTGAACAGGGACATCAGCCCCAGCATTTT
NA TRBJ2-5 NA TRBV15 CATSKGTVQETQYF TGTGCCACCAGCAAGGGGACTGTCCAAGAGACCCAGTACTTC
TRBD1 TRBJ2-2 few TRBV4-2 CASSQDVGQGLRRLFF TGTGCCAGCAGCCAAGATGTAGGACAGGGGCTTCGGAGGCTGTTTTTT
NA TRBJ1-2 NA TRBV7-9 CASSPSGKGYTF TGTGCCAGCAGCCCGTCAGGGAAGGGCTACACCTTC
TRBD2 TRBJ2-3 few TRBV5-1 CASSLRSGGGTDTQYF TGCGCCAGCAGCTTGAGAAGCGGGGGGGGCACAGATACGCAGTATTTT
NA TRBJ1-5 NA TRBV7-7 CASSSGAGQPQHF TGTGCTAGCAGTTCAGGGGCTGGGCAGCCCCAGCATTTT
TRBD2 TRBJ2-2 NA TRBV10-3 CAISEELRGGALKLFF TGTGCCATCAGTGAGGAGTTGCGGGGGGGCGCGTTGAAGCTGTTTTTT
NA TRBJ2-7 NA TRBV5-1 CASSFGGSSYEQYF TGCGCCAGCAGCTTTGGGGGGAGTTCCTACGAGCAGTACTTC
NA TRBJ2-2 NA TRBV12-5 CASGLLNTGELFF TGTGCTAGTGGGCTGTTAAACACCGGGGAGCTGTTTTTT
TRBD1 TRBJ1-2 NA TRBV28 CASSSRQGVDYGYTF TGTGCCAGCAGTTCCCGACAGGGGGTAGACTATGGCTACACCTTC
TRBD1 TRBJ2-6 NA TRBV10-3 CAISGQGLSGANVLTF TGTGCCATCAGTGGACAGGGCCTCTCTGGGGCCAACGTCCTGACTTTC
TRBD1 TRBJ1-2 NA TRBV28 CASSLQGARGYTF TGTGCCAGCAGTTTACAGGGGGCCAGAGGCTACACCTTC